This TCR beta chain appears in the sequencing data of a study of blood T cell repertoires in COVID-19. The overall study: Researchers got acute and convalescent COVID-19 samples from the United States, Italy and Spain. PBMCs, B-cell-depleted T cells, or T cells were the source of the cDNA or gDNA that made up the material.

The data were produced by immunoSEQ multiplex PCR, yet TCRdb's version contains in-frame clones alone and is incomplete. This table has under 250,000 clones, roughly 77% appearing once. The CDR3 spans 18 residues. V shed 1 base, J shed 5 bases, and the junction held 13 bases outside the gene matches. Seattle-derived patients entered the study during active infection and were followed longitudinally. The rearrangement links TRBV23-1 to TRBJ2-2; 7 bases match TRBD2. TRBV23-1 is noted as an ORF with a role that remains uncertain. The sequenced material came from peripheral blood. The origin of this receptor is a woman between 35 and 50 years old with COVID-19, enrolled during active disease. CDR3 protein: CASSQYPTSSGGTGELFF. The CDR3 DNA reads TGCGCCAGCAGTCAATACCCTACTTCTAGCGGCGGTACCGGGGAGCTGTTTTTT.